This T cell receptor (beta chain) is drawn from a study of blood T cell repertoires in COVID-19. As for the study in general: Whether acute or convalescent, the COVID-19 samples came from the United States, Italy and Spain.

TCRdb's table, derived via immunoSEQ multiplex PCR, lists solely in-frame clones and lacks some. The table includes about 250,000 clones, around 84% detected once. The CDR3 totals 14 residues. With V trimmed by 3 bases and J by 0 bases, 1 base remained unmatched. Germline CDR1 SGDLS, CDR2 YYNGEE. What was sequenced was PBMCs or T cells enriched from blood (not recorded which). This receptor was obtained from a man aged 18 to 30 who had recovered from COVID-19. The chain couples TRBV9 to TRBJ2-3, with 7 bases aligning to TRBD2. The CDR3 sequence is CASSGSGSTDTQYF. Here the CDR3 DNA reads TGTGCCAGCAGCGGTAGCGGGAGCACAGATACGCAGTATTTT.